Presented here are 17 T cell receptor beta chains from one specimen sequenced in a study of blood T cell repertoires in COVID-19. Measured with immunoSEQ multiplex PCR; TCRdb has only the in-frame clones, and not every one. The table lists about 120,000 clones, around 80% of them singletons. Sample: peripheral blood. These receptors came from a man under 40 with COVID-19, enrolled during active disease.

The rearrangement links TRBV28 to TRBJ1-3, with a tentative D call TRBD1 (5 bases). The CDR3 spans 16 residues. Trimming pared 3 bases from V and 2 bases from J, leaving 14 bases between. The germline gives CDR1 MDHEN, CDR2 SYDVKM. The CDR3 DNA sequence: TGTGCCAGCAGTTTTGGCGGGGCAGGGACTGGAAACACCATATATTTT. Amino acids: CASSFGGAGTGNTIYF.

This clone appeared a single time. The chain is built from TRBV5-1 and TRBJ1-4; D not resolved. Per germline, CDR1 SGHRS and CDR2 YFSETQ. This CDR3 spans 15 amino acids. The V and J ends lost 2 bases and 8 bases respectively, with 16 bases between them. CDR3 DNA: TGCGCCAGCAGCTTAGGAGGGCAGGAGGAGGAAAAACTGTTTTTT. It is translated as CASSLGGQEEEKLFF.

J is TRBJ1-3 and V is TRBV2; D remains unclear. Trimming took off 1 base at V and 0 bases at J, with 7 bases between the two ends. The CDR3 contains 15 residues. CDR1 is SNHLY, CDR2 FYNNEI, per germline. The CDR3: CASSEGPRSGNTIYF. DNA of the CDR3: TGTGCCAGCAGTGAAGGGCCCCGCTCTGGAAACACCATATATTTT.

The gene calls are TRBV7-2 and TRBJ2-7, with 13 bases matching TRBD2. Germline V gene lookup returns CDR1 SGHTA and CDR2 FQGNSA. J was trimmed by 6 bases and V by 3 bases; bases with no gene match: 2. The CDR3 covers 14 residues. The chain's CDR3 is CASSLRTSGSEQYF. DNA of the CDR3: TGTGCCAGCAGCTTGCGGACTAGCGGGAGCGAGCAGTACTTC.

The chain couples TRBV5-1 to TRBJ2-6; 11 nucleotides line up with TRBD1. This CDR3 has 17 amino acids. With 5 bases clipped from V and 0 bases from J, the junction kept 4 bases outside the gene matches. Germline CDR1 and CDR2: SGHRS and YFSETQ. CDR3 DNA sequence: TGCGCCAGCAGGTCGGGACAGGGGGGCTCTGGGGCCAACGTCCTGACTTTC. Its protein is CASRSGQGGSGANVLTF.

The J gene is TRBJ1-3, the V gene TRBV29-1; D not certain. In germline, CDR1 is SQVTM, CDR2 ANQGSEA. The CDR3 totals 12 residues. Trimming shortened V by 4 bases and J by 0 bases, and 4 bases separated the two germline ends. CDR3 nucleotides: TGCAGCGTTGGGAGCTCTGGAAACACCATATATTTT. It is translated as CSVGSSGNTIYF.

The CDR3 nucleotides are TGTGCCAGCAGTTTTCTGTCAGGGGGCTCGGACTATGGCTACACCTTC. It codes for CASSFLSGGSDYGYTF. The gene calls are TRBV28 and TRBJ1-2; 8 nucleotides agree with TRBD1. The CDR3 covers 16 residues. V was clipped by 3 bases and J by 3 bases; unmatched bases: 9. Germline V gene data show CDR1 as MDHEN and CDR2 as SYDVKM.

V usage is TRBV19 and J usage is TRBJ2-2; 8 bases match TRBD1. V lost 3 bases, J lost 5 bases, and 5 bases stayed unmatched. The CDR3 has 15 amino acids. Germline V gives CDR1 LNHDA, CDR2 SQIVND (reference sequence). The CDR3 region has the DNA TGTGCCAGTAGTATCGGACAGGGAAATACCGGGGAGCTGTTTTTT. It translates to CASSIGQGNTGELFF.

V usage is TRBV3-1 (or the pseudogene TRBV3-2) and J usage is TRBJ1-5; 9 nucleotides match TRBD1. Trimming cost V 6 bases and J 4 bases; bases outside gene matches: 10. Germline-derived CDR1 and CDR2 are LGHDT and YNNKEL (reference sequence). The CDR3 runs to 16 residues. The CDR3, as DNA: TGTGCCAGCAGACCGGGACAGGGCCCCCGAAATCAGCCCCAGCATTTT. As protein: CASRPGQGPRNQPQHF.

The chain has TRBV19 and TRBJ1-6; 9 bases match TRBD1. V was pared by 6 bases and J by 7 bases, with 7 bases of the junction left unmatched. CDR3 length: 15 residues. Germline V gene data show CDR1 as LNHDA and CDR2 as SQIVND (reference sequence). In DNA, the CDR3 is TGTGCCAGTAGCAGTCGGGACAGGGAAAATTCACCCCTCCACTTT. Translation gives CASSSRDRENSPLHF.

J is TRBJ1-6 and V is TRBV29-1, with D possibly being TRBD1 (5 bases). This CDR3 region has 13 residues. CDR1 SQVTM and CDR2 ANQGSEA come from the germline V gene. Trimming pared 3 bases from V and 7 bases from J, leaving 10 bases between. The CDR3: CSVETTANSPLHF. The DNA of the CDR3 is TGCAGCGTTGAGACGACAGCGAATTCACCCCTCCACTTT.

The genes are TRBV5-1 and TRBJ1-1, with 7 bases matching TRBD1. The germline V gene has CDR1 SGHRS and CDR2 YFSETQ. J gave up 0 bases and V 3 bases, and 5 bases lay outside the gene matches. This CDR3 spans 15 amino acids. CDR3 amino acids: CASSWGDRMNTEAFF. The CDR3 nucleotides are TGCGCCAGCAGCTGGGGGGACAGAATGAACACTGAAGCTTTCTTT.

The gene calls are TRBV27 and TRBJ2-2; weak D call: TRBD2 (5 bases). The CDR3 extends over 14 amino acids. In germline, CDR1 is MNHEY, CDR2 SMNVEV (reference sequence). V was trimmed by 6 bases and J by 3 bases, leaving 11 bases between them. As DNA, the CDR3 is TGTGCCAGCAGAAAGAGGGTTTACACCGGGGAGCTGTTTTTT. Its protein is CASRKRVYTGELFF.

The gene calls are TRBV4-2 and TRBJ2-3; 8 bases map to TRBD2. The V gene end was trimmed by 2 bases and the J gene end by 0 bases; junction bases not matched to a gene: 7. Germline V gene lookup returns CDR1 LGHNA and CDR2 YNFKEQ. The CDR3 totals 17 residues. DNA for the CDR3: TGTGCCAGCAGCCAACCCACACTAGCGGCTAGCACAGATACGCAGTATTTT. Translating it yields CASSQPTLAASTDTQYF.

This rearrangement joins TRBV7-3 to TRBJ2-2; no firm D call. V was trimmed by 1 base and J by 5 bases, leaving 11 bases between them. The CDR3 contains 15 residues. Germline V gives CDR1 SGHTA, CDR2 FQGTGA. Here the CDR3 DNA reads TGTGCCAGCAGCTTAAAGGCTAGAGGTACCGGGGAGCTGTTTTTT. The encoded protein is CASSLKARGTGELFF.

V gene TRBV10-3 combines with J gene TRBJ1-5; D remains ambiguous. The CDR3 extends over 13 amino acids. CDR1 and CDR2 from the germline V gene are ENHRY and SYGVKD. The V gene lost 10 bases and the J gene lost 0 bases, with 10 bases spanning the gap. CDR3 DNA sequence: TGTGCCACCGAGGGAGATAGCAATCAGCCCCAGCATTTT. Translated, it gives CATEGDSNQPQHF.

The chain combines TRBV6-2 or TRBV6-3 with TRBJ2-5; 8 nucleotides line up with TRBD2. The germline V gene encodes CDR1 MNHEY and CDR2 SVGEGT. Unmatched junction bases numbered 3, after V lost 2 bases and J lost 1 base. This CDR3 has 15 amino acids. The CDR3 nucleotides are TGTGCCAGCAGTTACGGCACTAGCGGCCAAGAGACCCAGTACTTC. This encodes CASSYGTSGQETQYF.